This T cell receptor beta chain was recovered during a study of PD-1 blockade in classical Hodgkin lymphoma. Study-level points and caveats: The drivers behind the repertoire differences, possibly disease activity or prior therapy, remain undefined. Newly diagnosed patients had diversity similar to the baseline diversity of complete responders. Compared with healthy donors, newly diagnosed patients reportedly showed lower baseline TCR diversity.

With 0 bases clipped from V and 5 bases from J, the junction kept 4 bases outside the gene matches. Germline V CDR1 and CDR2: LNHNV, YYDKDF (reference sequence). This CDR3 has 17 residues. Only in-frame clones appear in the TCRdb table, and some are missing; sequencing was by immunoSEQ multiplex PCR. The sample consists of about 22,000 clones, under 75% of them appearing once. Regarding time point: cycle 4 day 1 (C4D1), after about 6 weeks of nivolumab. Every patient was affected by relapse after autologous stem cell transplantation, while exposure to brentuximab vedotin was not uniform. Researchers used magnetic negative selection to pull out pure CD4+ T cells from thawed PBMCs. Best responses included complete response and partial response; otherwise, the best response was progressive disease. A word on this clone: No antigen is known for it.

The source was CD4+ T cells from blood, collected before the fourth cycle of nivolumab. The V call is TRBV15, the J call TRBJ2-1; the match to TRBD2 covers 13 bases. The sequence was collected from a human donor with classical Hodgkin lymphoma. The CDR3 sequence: CATSRDGTSGAHNEQFF. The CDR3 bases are TGTGCCACCAGCAGAGATGGGACTAGCGGGGCGCACAATGAGCAGTTCTTC.